Listed below are T cell receptor beta chains from one sample, sequenced in a study of Graves' ophthalmopathy and Graves' hyperthyroidism. Via MiXCR, TCRdb re-called the multiplex PCR reads, giving one row per CDR3 protein. The data contain about 640,000 distinct CDR3 sequences, about 41% of them singletons. The sequenced sample was peripheral blood. Source of these receptors: an adult man with Graves' ophthalmopathy. CDR3s include the opening cysteine and the closing phenylalanine or tryptophan. D genes are given only for firm matches. Expanded clones get a size class; other rows say once, few or many, or leave the size out.

CDR3nt	CDR3aa	v_gene	j_gene	d_gene	abundance
TGTGCCAGCAGCCATGGACAGGGGGAGCTGTTTTTT	CASSHGQGELFF	TRBV4-2	TRBJ2-2	-	-
TGTGCCAGTAGTATGGGACGAGACTTCTCTGAAGCTTTCTTT	CASSMGRDFSEAFF	TRBV19	TRBJ1-1	-	many
TGCGCCAGCAGCCTGTGGGACGGAAACACCGGGGAGCTGTTTTTT	CASSLWDGNTGELFF	TRBV5-1	TRBJ2-2	-	-
TGTGCCAGCAGTTACTTAGGGGGCCTCCAAGAGACCCAGTACTTC	CASSYLGGLQETQYF	TRBV12-5	TRBJ2-5	TRBD1	-
TGTGCCAGCAGCTTAGAAGCGGGCAGGGGCGGGGAGCTGTTTTTT	CASSLEAGRGGELFF	TRBV7-6	TRBJ2-2	-	-
TGCAGTGCAACCCGAGCTAGCGGGAAAGAGACCCAGTACTTC	CSATRASGKETQYF	TRBV20-1	TRBJ2-5	TRBD2	many
TGTGCCAGCCAGACAGGGACTAATGAAAAACTGTTTTTT	CASQTGTNEKLFF	TRBV10-3	TRBJ1-4	TRBD1	many
TGTGCCACCAGTGGTGGCTACGAGCATTTT	CATSGGYEHF	TRBV24-1	TRBJ1-5	-	-
TGTGCCAGTAGTCCCTACGGTGACTATAATTCACCCCTCCACTTT	CASSPYGDYNSPLHF	TRBV19	TRBJ1-6	-	few
TGTGCCAACGGAGGTCCCGAGAAGTACTTC	CANGGPEKYF	TRBV10-3	TRBJ2-7	-	-
TGCAGTGCTAGAGATTTACAGGGTCAGGAGACCCAGTACTTC	CSARDLQGQETQYF	TRBV20-1	TRBJ2-5	-	-
TGTGCCAGCAGGGACAACGGGGGGTGGAACACCGGGGAGCTGTTTTTT	CASRDNGGWNTGELFF	TRBV25-1	TRBJ2-2	TRBD2	many
TGCAGCGCCTTGGGGGAGACCCAGTACTTC	CSALGETQYF	TRBV29-1	TRBJ2-5	-	many
TGCGCCAGCAGCTCGGGTTGGGAGAACACTGAAGCTTTCTTT	CASSSGWENTEAFF	TRBV5-1	TRBJ1-1	-	-
TGTGCCAGCAGCCGACAGGGAGAGGATTCGGTTGAAAAACTGTTTTTT	CASSRQGEDSVEKLFF	TRBV7-9	TRBJ1-4	TRBD1	many
TGTGCCAGCAGCTTACATGGACAGGGCACCTCACCCCTCCACTTT	CASSLHGQGTSPLHF	TRBV7-9	TRBJ1-6	TRBD1	-
TGTGCCAGCAGTTCCCACCCCCGGGACAAGAATGAAAAACTGTTTTTT	CASSSHPRDKNEKLFF	TRBV12-3/TRBV12-4	TRBJ1-4	-	-
TGTGCCAGCAGTGAATTGACAGGGGGCTCTGGGGCCAACGTCCTGACTTTC	CASSELTGGSGANVLTF	TRBV25-1	TRBJ2-6	TRBD1	-
TGTGCCAGCAGCATAAATCCGGGACAGGGATTAACCTACGAGCAGTACTTC	CASSINPGQGLTYEQYF	TRBV5-4	TRBJ2-7	TRBD1	-
TGTGCCAGCAGTTGGGGACGACGGGAAAAACTGTTTTTT	CASSWGRREKLFF	TRBV27	TRBJ1-4	-	many
TGTGCCAGCAGCACCCGGGAGCTGTTTTTT	CASSTRELFF	TRBV7-8	TRBJ2-2	-	-
TGCAGCGTTGCTCGGGCCTACGAGCAGTACTTC	CSVARAYEQYF	TRBV29-1	TRBJ2-7	-	many
TGTGCCAGCAGTTACCATCAGGACAGGGCAGCAGGACAGCCCCAGCATTTT	CASSYHQDRAAGQPQHF	TRBV6-6	TRBJ1-5	TRBD1	few
TGTGCCAGCAGGGAAGACAGTCAGACCTATAATTCACCCCTCCACTTT	CASREDSQTYNSPLHF	TRBV2	TRBJ1-6	-	-
TGTGCCAGCAGTTTGCAGGGGCGGAATTCACCCCTCCACTTT	CASSLQGRNSPLHF	TRBV12-3/TRBV12-4	TRBJ1-6	-	many
TGTGCCAGCAGTCGAGGGTGGACTGAAGCTTTCTTT	CASSRGWTEAFF	TRBV5-8	TRBJ1-1	-	many
TGTGCCAGCAGCCTGGAACGTGGGGGGACCACTGAAGCTTTCTTT	CASSLERGGTTEAFF	TRBV2	TRBJ1-1	-	-
TGCAGCGTTTCGGGACAGGGTTCTCTCGCTGAAGCTTTCTTT	CSVSGQGSLAEAFF	TRBV29-1	TRBJ1-1	TRBD1	many
TGTGCCTGGAGCCATAGCCCTTCTGGGGCCAACGTCCTGACTTTC	CAWSHSPSGANVLTF	TRBV30	TRBJ2-6	-	-
TGTGCCAGCAGGCCCCGCAAGGATCAAGTCTACGAGCAGTACTTC	CASRPRKDQVYEQYF	TRBV6-5	TRBJ2-7	-	many
TGTGCCAGCAGCCAAGATTTCCGGGTCCAAGAGACCCAGTACTTC	CASSQDFRVQETQYF	TRBV9	TRBJ2-5	-	-
TGCAGCGTTGACATCGGGGCCGGATCCTACGAGCAGTACTTC	CSVDIGAGSYEQYF	TRBV29-1	TRBJ2-7	-	many
TGTGCCAGCAGTGGGGACAGGGGGAACACCGGGGAGCTGTTTTTT	CASSGDRGNTGELFF	TRBV2	TRBJ2-2	TRBD1	-
TGTGCCAGCAGTGAAGGGAGCGGGGGAGGAGAGACCCAGTACTTC	CASSEGSGGGETQYF	TRBV2	TRBJ2-5	TRBD2	many
TGTGCCAGCAGTGCTGCAGGGAGAGAAAAACTGTTTTTT	CASSAAGREKLFF	TRBV2	TRBJ1-4	-	-
TGTGCCAGCAGCTTATCAGGGACAGACAATCAGCCCCAGCATTTT	CASSLSGTDNQPQHF	TRBV7-2	TRBJ1-5	TRBD1	many
TGTGCCTCACGGGCAGCCCAGCCCAATCGAGCTTTCTTT	CASRAAQPNRAFF	TRBV6-1	TRBJ1-1	-	-